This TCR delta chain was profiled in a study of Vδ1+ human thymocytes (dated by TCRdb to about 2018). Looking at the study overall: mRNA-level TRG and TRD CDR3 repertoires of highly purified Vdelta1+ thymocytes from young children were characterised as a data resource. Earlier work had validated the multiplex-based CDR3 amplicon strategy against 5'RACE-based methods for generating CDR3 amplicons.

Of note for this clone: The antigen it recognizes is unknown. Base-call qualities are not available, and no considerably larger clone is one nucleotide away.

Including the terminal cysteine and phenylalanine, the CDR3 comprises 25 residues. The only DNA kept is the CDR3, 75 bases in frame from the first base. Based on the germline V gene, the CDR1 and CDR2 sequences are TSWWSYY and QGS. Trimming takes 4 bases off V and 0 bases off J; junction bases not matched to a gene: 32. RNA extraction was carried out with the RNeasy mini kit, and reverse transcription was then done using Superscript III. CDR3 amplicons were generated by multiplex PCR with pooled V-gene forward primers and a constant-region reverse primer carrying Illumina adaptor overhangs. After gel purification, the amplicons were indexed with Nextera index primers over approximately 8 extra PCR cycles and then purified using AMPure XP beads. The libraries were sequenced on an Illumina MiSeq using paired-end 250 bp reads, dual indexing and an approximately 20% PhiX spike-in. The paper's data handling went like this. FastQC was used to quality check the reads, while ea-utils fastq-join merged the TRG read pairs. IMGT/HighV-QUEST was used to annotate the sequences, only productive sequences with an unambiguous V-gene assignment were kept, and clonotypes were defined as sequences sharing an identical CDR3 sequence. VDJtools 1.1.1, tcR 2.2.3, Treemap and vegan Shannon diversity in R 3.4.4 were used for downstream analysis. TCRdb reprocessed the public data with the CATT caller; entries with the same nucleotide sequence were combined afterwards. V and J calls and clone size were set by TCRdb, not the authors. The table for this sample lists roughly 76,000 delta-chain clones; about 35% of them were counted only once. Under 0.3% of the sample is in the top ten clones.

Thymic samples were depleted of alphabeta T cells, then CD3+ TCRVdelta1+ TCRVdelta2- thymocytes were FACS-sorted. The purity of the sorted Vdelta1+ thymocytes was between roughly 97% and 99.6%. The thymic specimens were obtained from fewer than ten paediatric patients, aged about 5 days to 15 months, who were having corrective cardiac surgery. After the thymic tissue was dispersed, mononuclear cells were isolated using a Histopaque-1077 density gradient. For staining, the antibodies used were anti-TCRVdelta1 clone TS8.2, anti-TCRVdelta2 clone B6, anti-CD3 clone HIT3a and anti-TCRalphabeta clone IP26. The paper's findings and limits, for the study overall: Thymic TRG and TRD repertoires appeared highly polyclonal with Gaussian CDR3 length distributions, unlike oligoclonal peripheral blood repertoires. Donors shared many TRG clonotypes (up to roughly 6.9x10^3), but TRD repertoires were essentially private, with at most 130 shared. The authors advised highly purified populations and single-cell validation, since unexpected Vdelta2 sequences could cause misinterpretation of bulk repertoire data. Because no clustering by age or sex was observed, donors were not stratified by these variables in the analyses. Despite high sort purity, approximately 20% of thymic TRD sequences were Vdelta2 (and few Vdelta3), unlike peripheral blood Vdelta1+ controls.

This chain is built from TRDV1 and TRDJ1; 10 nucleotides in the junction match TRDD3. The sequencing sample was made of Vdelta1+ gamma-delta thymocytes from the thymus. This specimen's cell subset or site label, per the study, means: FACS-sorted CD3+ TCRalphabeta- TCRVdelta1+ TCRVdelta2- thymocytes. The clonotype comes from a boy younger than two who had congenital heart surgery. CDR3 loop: CALGGCIFRRPPNWGITVDTDKLIF. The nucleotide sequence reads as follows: TGTGCTCTTGGGGGGTGTATCTTCCGCCGCCCTCCAAACTGGGGGATCACCGTAGACACCGATAAACTCATCTTT.